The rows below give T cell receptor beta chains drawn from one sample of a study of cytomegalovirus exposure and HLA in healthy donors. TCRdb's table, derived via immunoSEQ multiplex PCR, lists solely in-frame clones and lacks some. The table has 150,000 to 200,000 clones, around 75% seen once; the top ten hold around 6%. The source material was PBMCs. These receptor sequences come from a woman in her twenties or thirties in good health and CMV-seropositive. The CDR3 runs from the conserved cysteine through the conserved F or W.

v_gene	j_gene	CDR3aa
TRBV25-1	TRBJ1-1	CASSDSGTANEAFF
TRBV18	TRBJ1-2	CASSPPSFNYGYTF
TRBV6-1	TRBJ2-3	CASGVWGPYTQYF
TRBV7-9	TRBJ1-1	CASSFIAEAFF
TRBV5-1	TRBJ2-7	CASSSGLAGGDEQYF
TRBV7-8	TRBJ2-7	CASSPIPGGYEQYF
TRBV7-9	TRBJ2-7	CASSLEVSHEQYF
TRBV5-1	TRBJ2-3	CASSRAGTSGGDTQYF
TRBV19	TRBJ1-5	CASRNQVGPNQPQHF
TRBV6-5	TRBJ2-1	CASSRGRRNEQFF
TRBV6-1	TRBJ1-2	CASSELAGGNGYTF
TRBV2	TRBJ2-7	CASSVAGQSSYEQYF
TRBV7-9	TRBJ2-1	CASRGREYNEQFF
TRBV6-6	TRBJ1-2	CASIPTGTGGYTF
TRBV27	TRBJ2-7	CASIPVGSGELASAHEQYF
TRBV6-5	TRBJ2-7	CASSYEQTGTYEQYF
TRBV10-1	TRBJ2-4	CATSGSGTKNIQYF
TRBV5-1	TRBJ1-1	CASSYTGGSGDTEAFF
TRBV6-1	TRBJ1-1	CASSGDRGRKDTEAFF
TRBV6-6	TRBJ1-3	CASSYGGQLHTIYF
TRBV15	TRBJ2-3	CATSEEAGGTDTQYF
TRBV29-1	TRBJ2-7	CSAQGGASSYEQYF
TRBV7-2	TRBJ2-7	CASSLSGRREEGQYF
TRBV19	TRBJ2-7	CASSIVTGFYEQYF
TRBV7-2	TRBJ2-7	CASSPSYEQYF
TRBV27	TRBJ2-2	CASSLSAGTGFTGELFF
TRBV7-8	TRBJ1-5	CASSLDPPGSNQPQHF
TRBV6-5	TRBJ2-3	CATFRGSTDTQYF
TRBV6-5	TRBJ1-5	CASSYQTYQPQHF
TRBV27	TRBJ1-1	CASRPYTGLGTEAFF